Presented here are 2 T cell receptor beta chains from one specimen sequenced in a study of OX40 agonist ivuxolimab in advanced cancers. Repertoires were generated with immunoSEQ multiplex PCR, while TCRdb's copy carries only in-frame clones and drops some. The table lists 55,000 to 80,000 clones, less than 90% of them singletons. The sample consisted of CD4+ or CD8+ T cells sorted from blood, taken in a trial of the OX40 agonist ivuxolimab. These receptors were obtained from an adult with an advanced solid tumor such as melanoma, head and neck, liver or kidney cancer.

The rearrangement joins TRBV6-5 to TRBJ2-7, with 12 bases identical to TRBD2. There are 14 residues in the CDR3. V gave up 8 bases and J gave up 6 bases; unmatched junction bases: 8. The V gene's germline CDR1 is MNHEY and CDR2 SVGAGI. The CDR3 DNA sequence: TGTGCCAGCCGTCCTAGCGGGGGGGCTCGCGAGCAGTACTTC. It is translated as CASRPSGGAREQYF.

This clone was counted between two and nine times. The chain combines TRBV18 with TRBJ1-2; 10 bases agree with TRBD1. The germline V gene has CDR1 KGHSH and CDR2 LQKENI. J was trimmed by 1 base and V by 0 bases; bases with no gene match: 2. The CDR3 is 16 amino acids. The CDR3, as DNA: TGTGCCAGCTCACCACCGTGGGACAGGGGTAACTATGGCTACACCTTC. Encoded protein: CASSPPWDRGNYGYTF.